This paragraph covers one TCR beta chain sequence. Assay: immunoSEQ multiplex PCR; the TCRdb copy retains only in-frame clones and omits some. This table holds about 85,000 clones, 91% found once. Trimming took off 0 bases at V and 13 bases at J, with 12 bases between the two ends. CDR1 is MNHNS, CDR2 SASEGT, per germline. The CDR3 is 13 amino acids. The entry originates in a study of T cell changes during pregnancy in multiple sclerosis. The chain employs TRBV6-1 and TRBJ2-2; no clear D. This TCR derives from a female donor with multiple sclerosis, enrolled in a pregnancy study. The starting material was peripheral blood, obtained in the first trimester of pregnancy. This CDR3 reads CASSEAVSWALFF. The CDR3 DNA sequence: TGTGCCAGCAGTGAAGCCGTAAGTTGGGCGCTGTTTTTT.